Listed here are 32 T cell receptor beta chains from one sample, sequenced in a study of shared clonotypes between healthy human individuals. TCRdb's copy holds only in-frame clones and misses some; the assay was immunoSEQ multiplex PCR. The sample yields 850,000 to 1,200,000 clones, under 80% seen once. Sequenced: memory CD4+ T cells sorted from blood. Subset indicated: CD45RA-negative fraction. Receptors were obtained from a man between 18 and 29 years old in good health.

The gene calls are TRBV10-3 and TRBJ1-1; D may be TRBD1 (5 bases). This CDR3 region has 11 residues. The V and J ends lost 10 bases and 5 bases respectively, with 11 bases between them. The germline V gene has CDR1 ENHRY and CDR2 SYGVKD. CDR3 protein: CATDSGTEAFF. The CDR3 bases are TGTGCCACCGACAGTGGGACTGAAGCTTTCTTT.

The rearrangement joins TRBV27 to TRBJ1-2; D is unresolved. Trimming left V 6 bases short and J 13 bases short, with 27 bases between. The CDR3 extends over 15 amino acids. The V gene's germline CDR1 is MNHEY and CDR2 SMNVEV (reference sequence). CDR3 coding DNA: TGTGCCAGCAGCCGGGAAGGGAGGTTCGTTAATTTCGCCACCTTC. Protein product: CASSREGRFVNFATF.

The chain carries TRBV7-2 and TRBJ2-3; TRBD1 is a possible D gene (6 bases). The V and J ends lost 8 bases and 4 bases respectively, with 19 bases between them. The CDR3 has 15 amino acids. Looked up from germline, CDR1 is SGHTA and CDR2 is FQGNSA. CDR3 in amino acids: CASQGWGGRADTQYF. DNA for the CDR3: TGTGCCAGCCAGGGGTGGGGTGGGAGAGCAGATACGCAGTATTTT.

This clone turned up a few times. The chain uses TRBV9 and TRBJ1-1; TRBD1 matches 9 bases. The junction had 13 bases not matched to a gene; V was cut back by 4 bases and J by 6 bases. The germline V gene encodes CDR1 SGDLS and CDR2 YYNGEE. The CDR3 contains 16 residues. The CDR3 region has the DNA TGTGCCAGCAGCCCGCTCGATGGACAGGGGAGGTCTGAAGCTTTCTTT. Its protein is CASSPLDGQGRSEAFF. Using reference TRBV9 and TRBJ1-1 for the parts outside the CDR3, the full variable domain is DSGVTQTPKHLITATGQRVTLRCSPRSGDLSVYWYQQSLDQGLQFLIQYYNGEERAKGNILERFSAQQFPDLHSELNLSSLELGDSALYFCASSPLDGQGRSEAFFGQGTRLTVV.

CDR3 amino acids: CASNTWGTGEAFF. In DNA form, the CDR3 reads TGTGCCAGCAACACCTGGGGGACGGGTGAAGCTTTCTTT. The gene calls are TRBV27 and TRBJ1-1, with D tentatively TRBD1 (5 bases). The germline V gene has CDR1 MNHEY and CDR2 SMNVEV (reference sequence). The CDR3 is made up of 13 amino acids. The V end was cut by 7 bases, the J end by 7 bases, with 16 bases between.

The V gene is TRBV19, the J gene TRBJ1-4, with TRBD1 identical over 7 bases. Germline V gene lookup returns CDR1 LNHDA and CDR2 SQIVND (reference sequence). The ends lost 4 bases at V and 5 bases at J; junction bases unmatched: 4. CDR3 length: 14 amino acids. CDR3 in amino acids: CASSRQGGNEKLFF. CDR3 DNA: TGTGCCAGTAGTAGACAGGGAGGGAATGAAAAACTGTTTTTT.

The rearrangement links TRBV19 to TRBJ1-5; possibly TRBD1 for D (5 bases). CDR1 and CDR2 (germline): LNHDA, SQIVND (reference sequence). The CDR3 totals 17 residues. Trimming stripped 0 bases from V and 2 bases from J, with 14 bases between. This chain's CDR3 is CASSIDTGTLGNQPQHF. DNA of the CDR3: TGTGCCAGTAGTATAGACACCGGGACCCTGGGCAATCAGCCCCAGCATTTT.

The V and J genes are TRBV6-5 and TRBJ1-4; D call uncertain. V dropped 0 bases and J dropped 5 bases, with 10 bases sitting between them. The CDR3 is 15 residues long. The V gene's germline CDR1 is MNHEY and CDR2 SVGAGI. The CDR3 nucleotides are TGTGCCAGCAGTTACTCCCCAGGAGGAAATGAAAAACTGTTTTTT. This sequence encodes CASSYSPGGNEKLFF.

This chain connects TRBV5-1 to TRBJ1-4; D might be TRBD1 (5 bases). Trimming took 0 bases from V and 6 from J, leaving 12 bases between them. The CDR3 is made up of 15 amino acids. CDR1 and CDR2 (germline): SGHRS, YFSETQ. CDR3 bases: TGCGCCAGCAGCTTGGGTGGGGGTAATGATGAAAAACTGTTTTTT. Translated: CASSLGGGNDEKLFF.

As for this clone: Sequence at one end of the junction differs from germline and may be a read error. The gene calls are TRBV20-1 and TRBJ1-2, with 12 bases fitting TRBD1. This CDR3 contains 11 residues. From germline, CDR1 is DFQATT and CDR2 SNEGSKA (reference sequence). The CDR3 spells CSGTGGDGYTF. As DNA, the CDR3 is TGTTCCGGGACAGGGGGCGATGGCTACACCTTC.

This chain joins TRBV30 and TRBJ1-4, with TRBD1 as a possible D gene (5 bases). The CDR3 has 13 residues. Trimming removed 5 bases from V and 8 bases from J, with 15 bases in between. Germline V gives CDR1 GTSNPN, CDR2 SVGIG (reference sequence). The CDR3 loop reads CAWEGRRTEKLFF. CDR3 in DNA: TGTGCCTGGGAGGGGCGGAGAACAGAAAAACTGTTTTTT.

V is TRBV7-3 and J is TRBJ2-2; TRBD2 matches 7 bases. The J segment lost 8 bases and the V segment lost 0 bases, leaving 9 bases of the junction unmatched. The CDR3 runs to 16 residues. Germline V gene sequence: CDR1 SGHTA, CDR2 FQGTGA. Here the CDR3 reads CASSLTLRERGGELFF. DNA for the CDR3: TGTGCCAGCAGCTTAACGCTCAGGGAGCGGGGAGGGGAGCTGTTTTTT.

This clone was found a few times. The chain uses TRBV7-2 and TRBJ1-1; 11 positions match TRBD1. Looked up from germline, CDR1 is SGHTA and CDR2 is FQGNSA. V lost 3 bases to trimming and J lost 4 bases; unmatched junction nucleotides: 10. There are 17 residues in the CDR3. Here the CDR3 DNA reads TGTGCCAGCAGCTTTCTTGGGACAGGGGGACTGGGCACTGAAGCTTTCTTT. Translated, it gives CASSFLGTGGLGTEAFF.

The gene calls are TRBV4-1 and TRBJ2-5; the D is unclear. TRBJ2-7 matches the DNA end more closely, so the J call is doubtful. The CDR3 sequence is 15 residues long. The V gene's germline CDR1 is MGHRA and CDR2 YSYEKL. The CDR3 here is CASSQDWVPTYEQYF. In nucleotides, the CDR3 is TGCGCCAGCAGCCAAGATTGGGTGCCTACCTACGAGCAGTACTTC.

This clone was observed many times. The chain joins TRBV29-1 to TRBJ2-7; a possible D gene is TRBD2 (6 bases). Trimming took 1 base from V and 3 from J, leaving 10 bases between them. The CDR3 is 13 residues long. Germline V lookup: CDR1 SQVTM, CDR2 ANQGSEA. The CDR3, as DNA: TGCAGCGTTGAAGCCGGGGGTGGCTACGAGCAGTACTTC. Its translation: CSVEAGGGYEQYF.

V gene TRBV19 combines with J gene TRBJ1-1, with TRBD1 matching over 7 bases. The CDR3 covers 15 residues. The germline V gene has CDR1 LNHDA and CDR2 SQIVND (reference sequence). V lost 7 bases, J lost 4 bases, and 12 bases stayed unmatched. CDR3 protein: CASTNRGALTTEAFF. Written as DNA, the CDR3 is TGTGCCAGTACCAACAGGGGTGCCCTGACCACTGAAGCTTTCTTT.

The chain couples TRBV30 to TRBJ2-7, with D unclear. This CDR3 region has 13 residues. The ends were cut back, 3 bases at V and 3 bases at J, with 12 bases in the middle. Germline values: CDR1 GTSNPN, CDR2 SVGIG (reference sequence). The CDR3 DNA is TGTGCCTGGAGCGCGGATAGGCACTACGAGCAGTACTTC. Amino acid sequence: CAWSADRHYEQYF.

V usage is TRBV19 and J usage is TRBJ2-6; TRBD2 aligns across 7 bases. CDR3 size: 16 residues. With V trimmed by 3 bases and J by 4 bases, 6 bases remained unmatched. CDR1 LNHDA and CDR2 SQIVND come from the germline V gene (reference sequence). The CDR3 coding sequence is TGTGCCAGTAGTATCAGGGCGGGGGTCGGGGCCAACGTCCTGACTTTC. It codes for CASSIRAGVGANVLTF.

This chain links TRBV6-5 with TRBJ2-7; TRBD2 matches at 7 bases. Germline loops: CDR1 MNHEY, CDR2 SVGAGI. The length of the CDR3 is 14 residues. V dropped 8 bases and J dropped 3; count of bases not matched to a gene: 10. CDR3 DNA: TGTGCCAGCGGTAAACTGGGGGGGTACTACGAGCAGTACTTC. Protein: CASGKLGGYYEQYF.

This chain uses TRBV30 with TRBJ2-7; a possible D gene is TRBD2 (6 bases). Per the germline V gene, CDR1 is GTSNPN and CDR2 is SVGIG (reference sequence). The CDR3 loop spans 14 amino acids. The V end was cut by 5 bases, the J end by 1 base, with 15 bases between. CDR3 protein: CAWGKAGTSYEQYF. The CDR3 DNA follows: TGTGCCTGGGGTAAGGCAGGGACTTCCTACGAGCAGTACTTC.

The CDR3 loop reads CASSGGNEAFF. In DNA, the CDR3 is TGTGCCAGCAGTGGGGGCAATGAAGCTTTCTTT. The chain is built from TRBV6-1 and TRBJ1-1, with D tentatively TRBD1 (5 bases). The CDR3 consists of 11 residues. Germline CDR1 is MNHNS and CDR2 is SASEGT. V dropped 4 bases and J dropped 7 bases, with 7 bases sitting between them.

J is TRBJ2-3 and V is TRBV7-2; 12 nucleotides line up with TRBD2. Germline values: CDR1 SGHTA, CDR2 FQGNSA. J gave up 6 bases and V 5 bases, and 12 bases lay outside the gene matches. The CDR3 extends over 17 amino acids. The CDR3 loop is CASSGRTSGKMYDTQYF. CDR3 DNA sequence: TGTGCCAGCAGCGGGCGGACTAGCGGGAAAATGTACGATACGCAGTATTTT.

This chain uses TRBV10-3 with TRBJ1-2, with D possibly TRBD1 on 5 matching bases. The CDR3 extends over 14 amino acids. The germline V and J ends were trimmed by 4 bases and 0 bases, with 9 bases remaining between them. CDR1 and CDR2 from the germline V gene are ENHRY and SYGVKD. The CDR3: CAISVGEANYGYTF. CDR3 bases: TGTGCCATCAGTGTAGGGGAAGCTAACTATGGCTACACCTTC.

The gene calls are TRBV7-3 and TRBJ1-1; 9 bases line up with TRBD1. The ends lost 4 bases at V and 4 bases at J; junction bases unmatched: 7. The CDR3 covers 15 residues. Germline V gene sequence: CDR1 SGHTA, CDR2 FQGTGA. In nucleotides, the CDR3 is TGTGCCAGCAGCTCACAGGGACAGGGAGCCACTGAAGCTTTCTTT. This translates into CASSSQGQGATEAFF.

The chain carries TRBV18 and TRBJ1-2; 10 bases are a match to TRBD1. The length of the CDR3 is 15 residues. The junction had 2 bases not matched to a gene; V was cut back by 2 bases and J by 2 bases. Germline-derived CDR1 and CDR2 are KGHSH and LQKENI. CDR3 sequence: CASSPDRGRNYGYTF. The CDR3 nucleotides read TGTGCCAGCTCACCAGACAGGGGGCGGAACTATGGCTACACCTTC.

This clone was picked up a small number of times. The chain links TRBV10-3 to TRBJ1-5, with D perhaps matching TRBD1 (5 bases). V lost 3 bases, J lost 6 bases, and 12 bases lay in between. This CDR3 contains 14 residues. Germline assignment: CDR1 ENHRY and CDR2 SYGVKD. As DNA, the CDR3 is TGTGCCATCAGTGAAGGGGTCGCGGGTCAGCCCCAGCATTTT. Translation: CAISEGVAGQPQHF.

The V gene is TRBV11-1, the J gene TRBJ2-7; 7 bases fit TRBD1. The germline CDR1 and CDR2 sequences are SGHAT and FQDESV (reference sequence). V was clipped by 2 bases and J by 3 bases; unmatched bases: 10. The CDR3 is 16 residues long. The CDR3 nucleotides read TGTGCCAGCAGCTTATCCTCCGACAGGGCCCTCTACGAGCAGTACTTC. It codes for CASSLSSDRALYEQYF.

CDR3 sequence (DNA): TGTGCCAGCAGAAGGGAGAATCAGCCCCAGCATTTT. Translated, it gives CASRRENQPQHF. J is TRBJ1-5 and V is TRBV2, with D unresolved. The CDR3 extends over 12 amino acids. Germline-derived CDR1 and CDR2 are SNHLY and FYNNEI. Trimming stripped 6 bases from V and 4 bases from J, with 7 bases between.

The chain joins TRBV7-6 to TRBJ2-2, with TRBD2 matching 8 bases. This CDR3 region has 16 residues. The germline gives CDR1 SGHVS, CDR2 FNYEAQ. Trimming removed 1 base from V and 6 bases from J; junction bases left unmatched: 7. As DNA, the CDR3 is TGTGCCAGCAGCTTAGGGACTAGCCACAGGTCCGGGGAGCTGTTTTTT. Protein sequence: CASSLGTSHRSGELFF.

The V call is TRBV7-2, the J call TRBJ2-7; D may be TRBD1 (5 bases). Trimming took off 3 bases at V and 3 bases at J, with 9 bases between the two ends. The CDR3 runs to 13 residues. Germline V lookup: CDR1 SGHTA, CDR2 FQGNSA. The CDR3 DNA sequence: TGTGCCAGCAGCTTTAGGGGAAACTACGAGCAGTACTTC. Translated, it gives CASSFRGNYEQYF.

The V call is TRBV9, the J call TRBJ2-7; 10 bases match TRBD2. The CDR3 runs 15 residues. The V gene end was trimmed by 4 bases and the J gene end by 4 bases; junction bases not matched to a gene: 8. The germline V gene has CDR1 SGDLS and CDR2 YYNGEE. CDR3 in amino acids: CASSRTGTSEYEQYF. CDR3 nucleotide sequence: TGTGCCAGCAGCCGTACCGGGACTAGCGAGTACGAGCAGTACTTC.

The rearrangement links TRBV6-6 to TRBJ2-3; D gene ambiguous. Germline V lookup: CDR1 MNHNY, CDR2 SVGAGI (reference sequence). The V end was cut by 0 bases, the J end by 11 bases, with 6 bases between. CDR3 length: 11 residues. This CDR3 is CASSYSDMQYF. The CDR3 nucleotides are TGTGCCAGCAGTTACTCTGACATGCAGTATTTT.